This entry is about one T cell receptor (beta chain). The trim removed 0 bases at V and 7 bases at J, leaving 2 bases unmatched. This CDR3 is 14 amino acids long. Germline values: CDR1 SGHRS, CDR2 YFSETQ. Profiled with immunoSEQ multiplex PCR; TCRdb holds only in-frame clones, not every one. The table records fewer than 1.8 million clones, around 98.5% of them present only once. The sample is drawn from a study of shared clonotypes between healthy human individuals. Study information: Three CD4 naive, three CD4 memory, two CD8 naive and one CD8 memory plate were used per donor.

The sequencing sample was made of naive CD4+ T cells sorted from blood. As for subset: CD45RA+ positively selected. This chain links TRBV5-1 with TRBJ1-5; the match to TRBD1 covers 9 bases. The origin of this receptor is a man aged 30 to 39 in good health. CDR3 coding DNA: TGCGCCAGCAGCTTGGGGACAGGGGCCCAGCCCCAGCATTTT. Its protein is CASSLGTGAQPQHF.